The 29 T cell receptor beta chains presented below share a single source sample, sequenced in a study of blood T cells in healthy people across ages. With a J-beta primer mix and a sample-barcoded 5' primer, a second PCR ran 7 to 11 cycles. TCRdb reanalysed the 5' RACE reads using MiXCR and keeps one entry per CDR3 protein. The sample holds 650,000 to 1,000,000 distinct CDR3 sequences, around 36% seen once. What was sequenced was blood. All receptors come from a man younger than 35 in good health.

About this clonotype itself: Compared with germline, one end of the junction differs, possibly owing to a read error. This chain connects TRBV5-5 to TRBJ2-1; D is perhaps TRBD2 (5 bases). This CDR3 has 13 amino acids. CDR1 is SGHKS and CDR2 is YYEKEE in the germline V gene (reference sequence). In nucleotides, the CDR3 is TGTGCCAGCAGCTTGGGAGGGTACAATGAGCAGGTCTTC. It yields the protein CASSLGGYNEQVF.

The chain is built from TRBV14 and TRBJ2-3; no firm D call. In germline, CDR1 is SGHDN, CDR2 FVKESK. CDR3 length: 16 residues. Trimming left V 4 bases short and J 15 bases short, with 29 bases between. CDR3 sequence (DNA): TGTGCCAGCAGCCCCTCCCGAGTGCCCAGCACAGATACGCGATATTTT. Amino acid sequence: CASSPSRVPSTDTRYF.

This clonotype has just one count. A much larger clone differs from this one at a single base, so this may be a read error. The V gene is TRBV11-2, the J gene TRBJ2-3; D is unresolved. The CDR3 is 13 amino acids. The ends were cut back, 5 bases at V and 4 bases at J, with 10 bases in the middle. Germline CDR1 reads SGHAT; CDR2 reads FQNNGV. Written as DNA, the CDR3 is TGTGCCAGCAGCCGCCGGGCGGCAGATACGCAGTATTTT. It translates to CASSRRAADTQYF.

V and J are TRBV6-5 and TRBJ2-6; possibly TRBD1 for D (5 bases). Trimming stripped 1 base from V and 0 bases from J, with 19 bases between. CDR1 and CDR2 (germline): MNHEY, SVGAGI. The CDR3 is 20 amino acids. The CDR3 sequence: CASSYYPETATLSGANVLTF. The CDR3 DNA reads as TGTGCCAGCAGTTACTACCCCGAGACAGCCACCCTCTCTGGGGCCAACGTCCTGACTTTC.

The sample holds a few counts of this clonotype. This chain joins TRBV12-3 or TRBV12-4 and TRBJ2-7, with 8 nucleotides matching TRBD1. Unmatched junction bases numbered 7, after V lost 4 bases and J lost 2 bases. The CDR3 covers 15 residues. CDR3 protein: CASSSYGTGPYEQYF. The CDR3 bases are TGTGCCAGCAGTTCATACGGGACAGGCCCCTACGAGCAGTACTTC.

This clonotype was seen a few times. V usage is TRBV4-3 and J usage is TRBJ1-5; tentatively, D is TRBD1 (5 bases). The CDR3 covers 18 residues. Trimming removed 7 bases from V and 1 base from J, with 23 bases in between. Germline assignment: CDR1 LGHNA and CDR2 YSLEER. The CDR3 coding sequence is TGCGCCAGCAAGCCGGGGGAACCATGGATTTGGAGCAATCAGCCCCAGCATTTT. This gives the protein CASKPGEPWIWSNQPQHF.

At least ten counts were recorded for this clonotype. The chain combines TRBV4-2 with TRBJ2-3; 9 bases fit TRBD2. Germline V lookup: CDR1 LGHNA, CDR2 YNFKEQ. With 1 base clipped from V and 1 base from J, the junction kept 6 bases outside the gene matches. The CDR3 is 17 residues long. The CDR3 coding sequence is TGTGCCAGCAGCCAAGTAGGGGCTAGCGGGGGCACAGATACGCAGTATTTT. Its protein product is CASSQVGASGGTDTQYF.

The V and J genes are TRBV12-3 or TRBV12-4 and TRBJ1-1; D is unresolved. The CDR3 extends over 16 amino acids. Trimming took off 2 bases at V and 6 bases at J, with 19 bases between the two ends. CDR3 coding DNA: TGTGCCAGCAGTTTAACCCCGGTTCGGTCGGGCGCTGAAGCTTTCTTT. Its translation: CASSLTPVRSGAEAFF.

In its sample, this clonotype was seen a few times. V and J are TRBV6-2 or TRBV6-3 and TRBJ2-7; the match to TRBD1 covers 9 bases. The CDR3 spans 15 residues. V shed 5 bases and J 0 bases; nucleotides not matched to a gene: 5. Looked up from germline, CDR1 is MNHEY and CDR2 is SVGEGT. CDR3 sequence reads: CASSRGQGHSYEQYF. Written as DNA, the CDR3 is TGTGCCAGCAGTCGCGGACAGGGGCACTCCTACGAGCAGTACTTC.

The table lists this clonotype with a few counts. This chain connects TRBV5-1 to TRBJ1-5; possibly TRBD1 for D (5 bases). The germline gives CDR1 SGHRS, CDR2 YFSETQ. Between the trimmed V and J ends, which lost 1 base and 2 bases, there was a span of 13 bases. CDR3 length: 16 residues. The CDR3 DNA follows: TGCGCCAGCAGCTTGACAGGAAGGGCAGGCAATCAGCCCCAGCATTTT. It translates to CASSLTGRAGNQPQHF.

To note about this clonotype: Sequence at one end of the junction differs from germline and may be a read error. V is TRBV7-2 and J is TRBJ2-4; TRBD2 aligns across 7 bases. The germline gives CDR1 SGHTA, CDR2 FQGNSA. The CDR3 runs to 13 residues. The CDR3 here is CASTASGKNIHYF. DNA of the CDR3: TGTGCCAGCACTGCGAGCGGGAAAAACATTCATTACTTC.

The sample holds a few counts of this clonotype. The chain joins TRBV5-1 to TRBJ1-5, with 9 bases that match TRBD1. Trimming cost V 4 bases and J 4 bases; bases outside gene matches: 6. The CDR3 is 15 residues long. Germline V CDR1 and CDR2: SGHRS, YFSETQ. Here the CDR3 reads CASSPGDRENQPQHF. DNA of the CDR3: TGCGCCAGCAGCCCGGGGGACAGGGAAAATCAGCCCCAGCATTTT.

There are a few counts of this clonotype. Given a much more abundant clone one base away, this may be a read error. The chain combines TRBV5-1 with TRBJ2-5, with D perhaps given as TRBD1 or TRBD2 (5 bases each). The germline CDR1 and CDR2 sequences are SGHRS and YFSETQ. This CDR3 is built from 17 residues. The germline V and J ends were trimmed by 1 base and 11 bases, with 27 bases remaining between them. CDR3 residues: CASSLTGSLGANNEQYF. Here the CDR3 DNA reads TGCGCCAGCAGCTTGACGGGGTCCCTTGGGGCTAACAATGAGCAGTACTTC.

The rearrangement links TRBV5-5 to TRBJ2-2; 9 bases are shared with TRBD1. The germline gives CDR1 SGHKS, CDR2 YYEKEE (reference sequence). The CDR3 has 14 amino acids. V lost 4 bases and J lost 8; bases outside the gene matches: 6. The CDR3 loop is CASSIYRGRGELFF. CDR3 nucleotides: TGTGCCAGCAGCATCTACAGGGGGCGGGGGGAGCTGTTTTTT.

This clonotype has a handful of counts. This chain joins TRBV4-3 and TRBJ2-4; D is perhaps TRBD2 (6 bases). This CDR3 has 16 amino acids. Germline lookup yields CDR1 LGHNA and CDR2 YSLEER. The V end was cut by 0 bases, the J end by 0 bases, with 9 bases between. CDR3 sequence (DNA): TGCGCCAGCAGCCAAGAGGGGGGAGTAGCCAAAAACATTCAGTACTTC. Translated: CASSQEGGVAKNIQYF.

Regarding this clonotype: Without the conserved terminal phenylalanine or tryptophan, this CDR3 likely stems from a read error. Because the CDR3's place on the DNA is in doubt, the DNA is left out and the CDR3 is given as listed by TCRdb. The CDR3 protein is CASSYRVGQGDGYTFGS. The chain carries TRBV6-6 and TRBJ2-1; the DNA was not used to check the table's D call, TRBD1. The CDR3 is 17 amino acids long, termini counted. Germline V gene data show CDR1 as MNHNY and CDR2 as SVGAGI (reference sequence).

This clonotype was seen a handful of times. The rearrangement joins TRBV2 to TRBJ2-3; TRBD2 matches 8 bases. CDR1 SNHLY and CDR2 FYNNEI come from the germline V gene. The CDR3 contains 16 residues. Trimming cost V 0 bases and J 0 bases; bases outside gene matches: 2. CDR3 coding DNA: TGTGCCAGCAGTGAAGCGGGCGGGGGGAGCACAGATACGCAGTATTTT. As protein: CASSEAGGGSTDTQYF.

The chain has TRBV20-1 and TRBJ1-2; 8 bases are a match to TRBD1. The CDR3 is made up of 13 amino acids. Trimming took 6 bases from V and 6 from J; bases not matched to a gene: 9. Germline CDR1 DFQATT, CDR2 SNEGSKA (reference sequence). CDR3: CSAPDRVMNGYTF. The CDR3, as DNA: TGCAGTGCCCCGGACAGGGTCATGAATGGCTACACCTTC.

The chain recombines TRBV7-2 with TRBJ2-5, with a tentative D call TRBD1 (5 bases). Trimming took 9 bases from V and 2 from J, leaving 16 bases between them. The germline V gene has CDR1 SGHTA and CDR2 FQGNSA. There are 14 residues in the CDR3. The CDR3 nucleotides are TGTGCCAGTAATCCATCAGGGTATCAAGAGACCCAGTACTTC. This encodes CASNPSGYQETQYF.

This clonotype has just a few counts. The chain couples TRBV5-1 to TRBJ1-2; D is uncertain. CDR1 is SGHRS, CDR2 YFSETQ, per germline. V lost 4 bases and J lost 8, with 24 bases in between. This CDR3 spans 16 amino acids. The CDR3 DNA is TGCGCCAGCAGCCAGAACGATCACGGCCTTTCTTGGGGCTACACCTTC. This sequence encodes CASSQNDHGLSWGYTF.

The chain is built from TRBV5-1 and TRBJ1-6; D is possibly TRBD1 (6 bases). Trimming removed 2 bases at V and 6 bases at J, with 12 bases between. The V gene's germline CDR1 is SGHRS and CDR2 YFSETQ. CDR3 length: 15 residues. CDR3 in amino acids: CASSFAGHPNSPLHF. For the CDR3, the DNA is TGCGCCAGCAGCTTTGCGGGACACCCTAATTCACCCCTCCACTTT.

The chain couples TRBV4-2 to TRBJ2-7; perhaps TRBD1 as D (6 bases). CDR3 length equals 18 residues. Per the germline V gene, CDR1 is LGHNA and CDR2 is YNFKEQ. V dropped 0 bases and J dropped 2 bases, with 20 bases sitting between them. The CDR3: CASSQDSTAGQPAYEQYF. The CDR3 DNA reads as TGTGCCAGCAGCCAAGATTCAACCGCAGGACAGCCTGCCTACGAGCAGTACTTC.

The sample holds one count of this clonotype. V gene TRBV21-1 combines with J gene TRBJ1-1. TRBV21-1 is reported as a pseudogene. The CDR3 has 14 residues. The CDR3 spells CASSKNTGNTEAFF. The CDR3 bases are TGTGCCAGCAGCAAAAACACTGGGAACACTGAAGCTTTCTTT.

This clonotype has at least ten counts. J is TRBJ1-2 and V is TRBV12-3 or TRBV12-4; 8 bases agree with TRBD1. The CDR3 contains 15 residues. V lost 5 bases and J lost 4; bases outside the gene matches: 9. The CDR3, as DNA: TGTGCCAGCAGTATCGCAGGGGGCATCGGCTATGGCTACACCTTC. This translates into CASSIAGGIGYGYTF.

The chain uses TRBV20-1 and TRBJ1-1, with a tentative D call TRBD1 (5 bases). CDR3 length equals 15 residues. The germline V gene has CDR1 DFQATT and CDR2 SNEGSKA (reference sequence). Deletions cut 2 bases from V and 0 bases from J, with 13 bases between. CDR3 protein: CSARLRGGVNTEAFF. The CDR3 DNA is TGCAGTGCTAGACTCCGAGGAGGGGTGAACACTGAAGCTTTCTTT.

This clonotype was seen a handful of times. This sequence may be a read error, since a much larger clone differs from it by one base. The chain employs TRBV29-1 and TRBJ2-1; TRBD2 matches at 9 bases. Unmatched junction bases numbered 10, after V lost 3 bases and J lost 13 bases. The V gene's germline CDR1 is SQVTM and CDR2 ANQGSEA. The CDR3 contains 13 residues. The CDR3 protein is CSVEGREGETQFF. CDR3 coding DNA: TGCAGCGTTGAGGGGCGGGAGGGAGAGACCCAGTTCTTC.

This clonotype was observed a handful of times. The chain recombines TRBV6-5 with TRBJ1-2, with 7 bases that match TRBD1. Germline V CDR1 and CDR2: MNHEY, SVGAGI. V was pared by 7 bases and J by 4 bases, with 9 bases of the junction left unmatched. This CDR3 is built from 14 residues. The DNA for the CDR3 is TGTGCCAGCATCCCACGACAGGGCTTCTATGGCTACACCTTC. Protein sequence: CASIPRQGFYGYTF.

The table lists this clonotype with a few counts. The CDR3 DNA sequence: TGCAGTGCTAGAGATCGCTTGCGGGGGTCCTACAATGAGCAGTTCTTC. The encoded protein is CSARDRLRGSYNEQFF. V is TRBV20-1 and J is TRBJ2-1; TRBD2 agrees at 7 bases. Germline trimming cut 0 bases from V and 1 base from J; bases unmatched to any gene: 6. From germline, CDR1 is DFQATT and CDR2 SNEGSKA (reference sequence). This CDR3 has 16 amino acids.

Remarks on this clonotype: This could be a read error, since a much larger clone is one nucleotide away. V is TRBV6-2 or TRBV6-3 and J is TRBJ2-1; no clear D gene. The CDR3 runs to 16 residues. Germline V gene lookup returns CDR1 MNHEY and CDR2 SVGEGT. This CDR3 reads CASSYGSASSYSEQFF. The CDR3 coding sequence is TGTGCCAGCAGTTACGGCAGCGCCAGCTCCTACAGTGAGCAGTTCTTC.